The next 31 T cell receptor beta chains were all read from a single sample in a study of blood T cell repertoires in COVID-19. Some clones are missing from TCRdb's copy, which holds only in-frame ones; the method was immunoSEQ multiplex PCR. Of some 150,000 clones listed, roughly 80% were seen once; the top ten hold roughly 0.58%. Sequenced material: peripheral blood. The receptors come from a man aged 60-69 years with acute or convalescent COVID-19.

The V call is TRBV9, the J call TRBJ2-3; weak D call: TRBD2 (5 bases). The CDR3 sequence is 15 residues long. CDR1 and CDR2 (germline): SGDLS, YYNGEE. Trimming stripped 0 bases from V and 2 bases from J, with 10 bases between. DNA for the CDR3: TGTGCCAGCAGCGTAGGTGGCGGGTTCACAGATACGCAGTATTTT. It is translated as CASSVGGGFTDTQYF.

The chain has TRBV19 and TRBJ2-2; 10 nucleotides match TRBD1. From germline, CDR1 is LNHDA and CDR2 SQIVND (reference sequence). This CDR3 is built from 18 residues. J lost 4 bases, V lost 4 bases, and 12 bases had no gene match. In DNA, the CDR3 is TGTGCCAGTAGTAACTCTCTGACAGGGGGCGTAAGCACCGGGGAGCTGTTTTTT. It translates to CASSNSLTGGVSTGELFF.

This clone was observed a few times. The CDR3 coding sequence is TGCGCCAGCAGCCGGGCGGGAGGAGCTGGAAACACCATATATTTT. Translated, it gives CASSRAGGAGNTIYF. The chain couples TRBV4-1 to TRBJ1-3; D gene unclear. The CDR3 is 15 amino acids. Trimming took off 4 bases at V and 2 bases at J, with 12 bases between the two ends. Germline-derived CDR1 and CDR2 are MGHRA and YSYEKL.

The chain carries TRBV7-6 and TRBJ2-7; TRBD2 matches 11 bases. The V and J ends lost 4 bases and 6 bases, in that order; junction bases with no gene match: 8. Germline V gives CDR1 SGHVS, CDR2 FNYEAQ. This CDR3 has 15 amino acids. CDR3 DNA: TGTGCCAGCAGCTCAGTGACTAGCGGGATGGCCGAGCAGTACTTC. As protein: CASSSVTSGMAEQYF.

The gene calls are TRBV11-2 and TRBJ1-4, with D possibly TRBD1 on 6 matching bases. The CDR3 is 14 amino acids. Trimming removed 5 bases from V and 3 bases from J, with 10 bases in between. Germline lookup yields CDR1 SGHAT and CDR2 FQNNGV. CDR3 sequence (DNA): TGTGCCAGCAGCGTGGGGGGGCCTAATGAAAAACTGTTTTTT. Translated: CASSVGGPNEKLFF. The complete variable domain, with remaining parts taken from reference TRBV11-2 and TRBJ1-4, reads EAGVAQSPRYKIIEKRQSVAFWCNPISGHATLYWYQQILGQGPKLLIQFQNNGVVDDSQLPKDRFSAERLKGVDSTLKIQPAKLEDSAVYLCASSVGGPNEKLFFGSGTQLSVL.

The chain employs TRBV9 and TRBJ2-3; 9 bases line up with TRBD2. Germline lookup yields CDR1 SGDLS and CDR2 YYNGEE. The length of the CDR3 is 17 residues. The V and J ends lost 4 bases and 0 bases, in that order; junction bases with no gene match: 9. The DNA of the CDR3 is TGTGCCAGCAGCATTGGGCTAGCGGGGAGTAGCACAGATACGCAGTATTTT. This encodes CASSIGLAGSSTDTQYF.

The gene calls are TRBV7-3 and TRBJ2-2; 8 nucleotides match TRBD1. This CDR3 contains 16 residues. The germline V gene has CDR1 SGHTA and CDR2 FQGTGA. The V segment lost 5 bases and the J segment 6 bases; nucleotides outside the gene matches: 11. CDR3 DNA sequence: TGTGCCAGCAGCCCTTGGACAGGGAACGTAGCCGGGGAGCTGTTTTTT. Protein sequence: CASSPWTGNVAGELFF.

The CDR3 nucleotides are TGTGCCAGCAGCACCGGACTGGCCCCCTATGGCTACACCTTC. Amino acid sequence: CASSTGLAPYGYTF. The J gene is TRBJ1-2, the V gene TRBV7-9, with D hard to call. Germline V CDR1 and CDR2: SEHNR, FQNEAQ (reference sequence). Trimming left V 5 bases short and J 4 bases short, with 14 bases between. The CDR3 length is 14 residues.

The chain links TRBV9 to TRBJ2-3, with 7 bases fitting TRBD1. Trimming took 2 bases from V and 6 from J; bases not matched to a gene: 6. Germline V gene sequence: CDR1 SGDLS, CDR2 YYNGEE. The CDR3 loop spans 14 amino acids. DNA for the CDR3: TGTGCCAGCAGCGTTCGACAGGGTGGCGATACGCAGTATTTT. As protein: CASSVRQGGDTQYF.

V usage is TRBV6-4 and J usage is TRBJ2-2; D is ambiguous. The germline V gene has CDR1 MRHNA and CDR2 SNTAGT. Trimming removed 4 bases at V and 0 bases at J, with 9 bases between. The length of the CDR3 is 15 residues. The CDR3 region is CASSGQATNTGELFF. Here the CDR3 DNA reads TGTGCCAGCAGTGGGCAGGCGACGAACACCGGGGAGCTGTTTTTT.

This chain joins TRBV3-1 (or the pseudogene TRBV3-2) and TRBJ2-7; 7 nucleotides match TRBD1. Losses at the gene ends were 1 base for V and 6 bases for J; bases not matched to a gene: 3. Germline loops: CDR1 LGHDT, CDR2 YNNKEL (reference sequence). The CDR3 runs 13 residues. In nucleotides, the CDR3 is TGTGCCAGCAGCCAAGGACAGGGTCGCGAGCAGTACTTC. Translation gives CASSQGQGREQYF.

The chain has TRBV6-6 and TRBJ1-5, with D perhaps matching TRBD1 (6 bases). Germline values: CDR1 MNHNY, CDR2 SVGAGI (reference sequence). V gave up 5 bases and J gave up 4 bases, with 15 bases separating them. The CDR3 consists of 15 residues. CDR3 loop: CASSPGPTGNQPQHF. The DNA of the CDR3 is TGTGCCAGCAGTCCGGGCCCAACAGGGAATCAGCCCCAGCATTTT.

This clone was counted between two and nine times. The V call is TRBV6-5, the J call TRBJ1-1; D call uncertain. V was clipped by 2 bases and J by 4 bases, with 17 bases between them. CDR3 size: 16 residues. The germline V gene has CDR1 MNHEY and CDR2 SVGAGI. The CDR3 nucleotides are TGTGCCAGCAGTTACGAGGTTGGGAGCGGTTCCACTGAAGCTTTCTTT. Amino acid sequence: CASSYEVGSGSTEAFF.

This clone was observed once. CDR3 nucleotide sequence: TGCAGCGCCCAAGGGGGCAGGGAGGTAAACTATGGCTACACCTTC. Translated, it gives CSAQGGREVNYGYTF. This rearrangement joins TRBV29-1 to TRBJ1-2; 7 bases are shared with TRBD1. J was trimmed by 2 bases and V by 7 bases; bases with no gene match: 13. The germline V gene has CDR1 SQVTM and CDR2 ANQGSEA. The CDR3 runs to 15 residues.

The sample holds a few counts of this clone. V and J are TRBV7-2 and TRBJ1-1; D possibly corresponds to TRBD1 (5 bases). This CDR3 region has 13 residues. Per the germline V gene, CDR1 is SGHTA and CDR2 is FQGNSA. The V end was cut by 1 base, the J end by 7 bases, with 10 bases between. The CDR3 region has the DNA TGTGCCAGCAGCTTAGTGAAGGGGAATGAAGCTTTCTTT. This translates into CASSLVKGNEAFF.

This clone has more than one count but fewer than ten. The chain employs TRBV28 and TRBJ2-7; 7 bases fit TRBD2. The germline V gene has CDR1 MDHEN and CDR2 SYDVKM. The CDR3 extends over 15 amino acids. The V and J ends lost 5 bases and 7 bases, in that order; junction bases with no gene match: 14. The CDR3 is CASSPPLSGVGEQYF. The CDR3 DNA sequence: TGTGCCAGCAGTCCCCCTCTGAGCGGGGTGGGAGAGCAGTACTTC.

There are a few counts of this clone. The CDR3 sequence: CASTGTGGYSNQPQHF. As DNA, the CDR3 is TGTGCCAGCACCGGGACAGGGGGCTATAGCAATCAGCCCCAGCATTTT. The rearrangement uses TRBV28 and TRBJ1-5; 12 nucleotides agree with TRBD1. V dropped 7 bases and J dropped 0; count of bases not matched to a gene: 4. Germline V lookup: CDR1 MDHEN, CDR2 SYDVKM. The CDR3 loop spans 16 amino acids.

The chain couples TRBV5-6 to TRBJ2-7, with TRBD1 identical over 9 bases. In germline, CDR1 is SGHDT, CDR2 YYEEEE. CDR3 length: 16 residues. V shed 3 bases, J shed 4 bases, and the junction held 11 bases outside the gene matches. CDR3 nucleotides: TGTGCCAGCAGCTGGCGGGGGACAGGGAACCTTTACGAGCAGTACTTC. As protein: CASSWRGTGNLYEQYF.

The chain has TRBV7-2 and TRBJ1-4; D may be TRBD1 (5 bases). The germline V and J ends were trimmed by 1 base and 6 bases, with 18 bases remaining between them. Germline V CDR1 and CDR2: SGHTA, FQGNSA. The CDR3 contains 17 residues. CDR3 amino acids: CASSLVVGGGLDEKLFF. As DNA, the CDR3 is TGTGCCAGCAGCTTAGTTGTTGGGGGAGGGCTTGATGAAAAACTGTTTTTT.

The V call is TRBV5-1, the J call TRBJ2-6, with D possibly being TRBD1 (5 bases). CDR1 and CDR2 (germline): SGHRS, YFSETQ. The CDR3 totals 17 residues. The ends were cut back, 3 bases at V and 2 bases at J, with 15 bases in the middle. CDR3 nucleotide sequence: TGCGCCAGCAGCTCGGGTATTGGGGCGGCTGGGGCCAACGTCCTGACTTTC. It yields the protein CASSSGIGAAGANVLTF.

The genes are TRBV16 and TRBJ2-1; no clear D. Trimming shortened V by 0 bases and J by 4 bases, and 7 bases separated the two germline ends. The length of the CDR3 is 14 residues. Germline CDR1 KGHSY, CDR2 FQNENV. The CDR3 nucleotides read TGTGCCAGCAGCCAATCGGCCCCATACAATGAGCAGTTCTTC. Amino acid sequence: CASSQSAPYNEQFF. Variable domain in full (rest from reference TRBV16 and TRBJ2-1): GEEVAQTPKHLVRGEGQKAKLYCAPIKGHSYVFWYQQVLKNEFKFLISFQNENVFDETGMPKERFSAKCLPNSPCSLEIQATKLEDSAVYFCASSQSAPYNEQFFGPGTRLTVL.

Only a few counts were recorded for this clone. The sample has other DNA sequences that encode this CDR3 too. The chain links TRBV19 to TRBJ1-1; the D is unclear. Germline loops: CDR1 LNHDA, CDR2 SQIVND (reference sequence). V lost 7 bases to trimming and J lost 1 base, with 4 bases between them. The CDR3 loop spans 11 amino acids. In nucleotides, the CDR3 is TGTGCCAGTACGGGGAACACTGAAGCTTTCTTT. It yields the protein CASTGNTEAFF.

The chain links TRBV5-1 to TRBJ2-7; 9 positions agree with TRBD2. The CDR3 extends over 16 amino acids. The germline CDR1 and CDR2 sequences are SGHRS and YFSETQ. J lost 3 bases, V lost 0 bases, and 7 bases had no gene match. DNA of the CDR3: TGCGCCAGCAGCTTGGCCGGTGGTAGCGGGAGCTACGAGCAGTACTTC. This codes for CASSLAGGSGSYEQYF.

The chain recombines TRBV11-3 with TRBJ1-1; D possibly corresponds to TRBD1 (5 bases). CDR1 is SGHNT and CDR2 is YENEEA in the germline V gene. V gave up 1 base and J gave up 6 bases, with 18 bases separating them. The CDR3 is made up of 16 amino acids. The CDR3 nucleotides are TGTGCCAGCAGCTTAGGGGGGGGGTCTTTTGACCCTGAAGCTTTCTTT. This gives the protein CASSLGGGSFDPEAFF.

The V gene is TRBV19, the J gene TRBJ1-2, with D possibly matching TRBD1 (5 bases). The CDR3 covers 15 residues. V lost 5 bases, J lost 4 bases, and 17 bases lay in between. Germline CDR1 LNHDA, CDR2 SQIVND (reference sequence). The chain's CDR3 is CASSAALRVIYGYTF. In DNA form, the CDR3 reads TGTGCCAGTAGTGCAGCTCTCAGGGTGATCTATGGCTACACCTTC.

This clone was seen just once. CDR3 loop: CASSQEVPEVPNQPQHF. The CDR3 region has the DNA TGCGCCAGCAGCCAAGAGGTCCCCGAGGTGCCCAATCAGCCCCAGCATTTT. The rearrangement uses TRBV4-3 and TRBJ1-5; D is unresolved. The CDR3 covers 17 residues. Trimming shortened V by 0 bases and J by 3 bases, and 15 bases separated the two germline ends. CDR1 and CDR2 (germline): LGHNA, YSLEER.

The chain employs TRBV5-5 and TRBJ2-7, with 8 bases lining up with TRBD1. This CDR3 has 15 residues. Losses at the gene ends were 4 bases for V and 0 bases for J; bases not matched to a gene: 6. Germline lookup yields CDR1 SGHKS and CDR2 YYEKEE (reference sequence). The CDR3, as DNA: TGTGCCAGCAGCCCTGGACAGGGCCACTCCTACGAGCAGTACTTC. Protein: CASSPGQGHSYEQYF.

This clone came up a few times. The chain employs TRBV2 and TRBJ2-7; 8 nucleotides match TRBD2. V lost 3 bases and J lost 4; bases outside the gene matches: 8. From germline, CDR1 is SNHLY and CDR2 FYNNEI. The CDR3 is made up of 15 amino acids. CDR3 sequence: CASSDKRLAGYEQYF. The CDR3 DNA is TGTGCCAGCAGTGATAAAAGGCTAGCGGGTTACGAGCAGTACTTC.

The chain couples TRBV5-8 to TRBJ1-1; maybe TRBD1 (5 bases). The CDR3 loop spans 13 amino acids. Trimming took 6 bases from V and 0 from J, leaving 9 bases between them. Germline values: CDR1 SGHTS, CDR2 YDEGEE. The CDR3 nucleotides read TGTGCCAGCAACGGGGGTTTGAACACTGAAGCTTTCTTT. Translation: CASNGGLNTEAFF.

The chain uses TRBV9 and TRBJ2-7; TRBD2 agrees at 11 bases. Trimming cost V 4 bases and J 2 bases; bases outside gene matches: 8. CDR1 is SGDLS, CDR2 YYNGEE, per germline. The CDR3 sequence is 16 residues long. This CDR3 reads CASSSLGTSGTYEQYF. In DNA form, the CDR3 reads TGTGCCAGCAGCTCCCTCGGGACTAGCGGAACCTACGAGCAGTACTTC.

The chain couples TRBV2 to TRBJ2-1; tentatively, D is TRBD1 (6 bases). The CDR3 loop spans 14 amino acids. Germline values: CDR1 SNHLY, CDR2 FYNNEI. Trimming removed 4 bases from V and 6 bases from J, with 13 bases in between. The CDR3 DNA reads as TGTGCCAGCAGTGTAGGGGGACGGGGCAATGAGCAGTTCTTC. This translates into CASSVGGRGNEQFF.